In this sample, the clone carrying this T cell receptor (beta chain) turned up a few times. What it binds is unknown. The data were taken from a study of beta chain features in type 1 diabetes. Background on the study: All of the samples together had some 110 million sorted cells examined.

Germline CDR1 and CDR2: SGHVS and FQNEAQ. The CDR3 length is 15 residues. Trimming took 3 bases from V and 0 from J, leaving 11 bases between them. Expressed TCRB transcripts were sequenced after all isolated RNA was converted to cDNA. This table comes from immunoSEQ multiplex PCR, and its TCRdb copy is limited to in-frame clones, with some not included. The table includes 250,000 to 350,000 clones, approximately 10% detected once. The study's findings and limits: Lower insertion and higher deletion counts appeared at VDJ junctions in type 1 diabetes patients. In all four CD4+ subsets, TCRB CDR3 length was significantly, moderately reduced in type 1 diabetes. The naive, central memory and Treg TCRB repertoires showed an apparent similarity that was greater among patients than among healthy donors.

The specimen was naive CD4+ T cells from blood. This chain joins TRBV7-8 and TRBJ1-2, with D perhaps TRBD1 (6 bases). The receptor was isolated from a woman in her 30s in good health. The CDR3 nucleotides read TGTGCCAGCAGCTTTGCGACAGGCGCTAACTATGGCTACACCTTC. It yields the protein CASSFATGANYGYTF.